This T cell receptor (beta chain) stems from a study of cytomegalovirus exposure and HLA in healthy donors. Turning to the study itself: An early release of data contained about 85 million unique TCRs, which came from HLA-typed donors.

PCR used 60 Vbeta primers and 13 Jbeta primers. Measured with immunoSEQ multiplex PCR; TCRdb has only the in-frame clones, and not every one. Counted here are about 190,000 clones, 65% to 85% occurring once; the ten biggest clones make up 1.6%. The CDR3 loop spans 13 amino acids. The ends were cut back, 2 bases at V and 7 bases at J, with 11 bases in the middle. Germline CDR1 reads KGHSH; CDR2 reads LQKENI. The clonotype comes from a woman aged 18-30 years in good health and CMV-seronegative. The sample comprised PBMCs. The J gene is TRBJ1-1, the V gene TRBV18; D is uncertain. CDR3 nucleotide sequence: TGTGCCAGCTCACCAGGGCAGCAGAATGAAGCTTTCTTT. Translation: CASSPGQQNEAFF.